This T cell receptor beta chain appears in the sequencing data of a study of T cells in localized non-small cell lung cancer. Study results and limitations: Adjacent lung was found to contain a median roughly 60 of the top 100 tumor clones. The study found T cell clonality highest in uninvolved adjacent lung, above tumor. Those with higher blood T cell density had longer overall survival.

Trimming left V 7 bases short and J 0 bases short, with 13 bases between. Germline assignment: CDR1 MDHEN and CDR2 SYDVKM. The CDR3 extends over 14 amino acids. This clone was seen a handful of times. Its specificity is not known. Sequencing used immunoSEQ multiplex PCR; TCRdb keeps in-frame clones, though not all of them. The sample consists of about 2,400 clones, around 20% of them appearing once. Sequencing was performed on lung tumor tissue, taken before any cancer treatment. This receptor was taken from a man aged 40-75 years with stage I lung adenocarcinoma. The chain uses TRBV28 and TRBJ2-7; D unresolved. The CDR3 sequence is CASKVWGPSYEQYF. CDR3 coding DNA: TGTGCCAGCAAAGTTTGGGGTCCCTCCTACGAGCAGTACTTC.